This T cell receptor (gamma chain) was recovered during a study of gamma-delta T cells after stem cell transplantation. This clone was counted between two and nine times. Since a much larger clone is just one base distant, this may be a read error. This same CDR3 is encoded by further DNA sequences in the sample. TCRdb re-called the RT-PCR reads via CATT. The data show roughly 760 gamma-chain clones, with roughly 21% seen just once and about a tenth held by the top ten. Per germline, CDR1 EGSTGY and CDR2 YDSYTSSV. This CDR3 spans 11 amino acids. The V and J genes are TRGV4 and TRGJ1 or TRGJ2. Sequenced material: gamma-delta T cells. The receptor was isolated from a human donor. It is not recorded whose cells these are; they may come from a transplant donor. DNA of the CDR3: TGCGCCACCCCGTTTTATTATAAGAAACTCTTT. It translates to CATPFYYKKLF.